The 21 T cell receptor beta chains listed next were all sequenced from one sample in a study of shared clonotypes between healthy human individuals. Assay used: immunoSEQ multiplex PCR; TCRdb lists only in-frame clones, some missing. The sample yields more than 2 million clones, 85% to 95% seen once. Source material: naive CD4+ T cells sorted from blood. Subset meaning: CD45RA+ positively selected. The origin of the receptors is a man younger than 35 in good health.

The rearrangement joins TRBV9 to TRBJ2-7, with D unclear. CDR3 length: 14 residues. With 0 bases removed from V and 3 bases from J, the gap between germline ends came to 10 bases. Germline-derived CDR1 and CDR2 are SGDLS and YYNGEE. CDR3 DNA sequence: TGTGCCAGCAGCGTAGACCTAGGCGGCTACGAGCAGTACTTC. This gives the protein CASSVDLGGYEQYF.

The chain couples TRBV30 to TRBJ1-6; a weak D match, TRBD1 (5 bases). The V end was cut by 3 bases, the J end by 6 bases, with 15 bases between. This CDR3 has 15 residues. Germline values: CDR1 GTSNPN, CDR2 SVGIG (reference sequence). CDR3 sequence (DNA): TGTGCCTGGAGCGACGACAGTTCGGCTAATTCACCCCTCCACTTT. It is translated as CAWSDDSSANSPLHF.

This clone was recorded once. The chain joins TRBV7-2 to TRBJ1-2; D ambiguous. The V end was cut by 1 base, the J end by 3 bases, with 6 bases between. CDR3 size: 13 residues. CDR1 and CDR2 (germline): SGHTA, FQGNSA. The CDR3 loop reads CASSLDLDYGYTF. The CDR3 bases are TGTGCCAGCAGCTTAGACCTGGACTATGGCTACACCTTC.

The V gene is TRBV2, the J gene TRBJ2-7, with D uncertain. The V gene lost 2 bases and the J gene lost 5 bases, with 4 bases spanning the gap. The CDR3 covers 11 residues. The V gene's germline CDR1 is SNHLY and CDR2 FYNNEI. The CDR3 is CASSESNEQYF. The CDR3 nucleotides read TGTGCCAGCAGTGAAAGTAACGAGCAGTACTTC.

This clone occurred once. In DNA form, the CDR3 reads TGTGCCAGCAGCCCTCGGGAGAGGGTCACAGATACGCAGTATTTT. Its translation is CASSPRERVTDTQYF. The V call is TRBV7-2, the J call TRBJ2-3; possible D gene TRBD2, 6 bases. The CDR3 is 15 amino acids. Germline-derived CDR1 and CDR2 are SGHTA and FQGNSA. The V end lost 5 bases, the J end lost 2 bases, and 14 bases lay between the germline ends.

The CDR3 is CASSPQPTSFSEQYF. CDR3 nucleotides: TGTGCCAGCAGCCCACAGCCGACCTCCTTTAGCGAGCAGTACTTC. This rearrangement joins TRBV9 to TRBJ2-5; D ambiguous. TRBJ2-7 explains the end of the DNA better; the J call may be wrong. Germline loops: CDR1 SGDLS, CDR2 YYNGEE. There are 15 residues in the CDR3.

The rearrangement links TRBV30 to TRBJ1-5, with TRBD1 as a possible D gene (6 bases). Trimming shortened V by 2 bases and J by 6 bases, and 20 bases separated the two germline ends. Germline V gene data show CDR1 as GTSNPN and CDR2 as SVGIG (reference sequence). The CDR3 length is 16 residues. The CDR3 DNA follows: TGTGCCTGGAGTCCCAAAACCCGGGGGGGCGGTCAGCCCCAGCATTTT. Translation: CAWSPKTRGGGQPQHF.

The chain joins TRBV10-2 to TRBJ2-7, with TRBD2 identical over 7 bases. The V gene end was trimmed by 0 bases and the J gene end by 9 bases; junction bases not matched to a gene: 2. Germline lookup yields CDR1 WSHSY and CDR2 SAAADI. The CDR3 runs to 12 residues. The DNA of the CDR3 is TGCGCCAGCAGTGAGTCCGGACTAGGGCAGTACTTC. As protein: CASSESGLGQYF.

The rearrangement uses TRBV11-2 and TRBJ2-1; 9 nucleotides line up with TRBD2. Germline V gene sequence: CDR1 SGHAT, CDR2 FQNNGV. J lost 4 bases, V lost 5 bases, and 9 bases had no gene match. The CDR3 has 16 residues. CDR3 in amino acids: CASSPLAGGSYNEQFF. CDR3 coding DNA: TGTGCCAGCAGCCCTTTGGCGGGAGGGAGTTACAATGAGCAGTTCTTC.

The chain recombines TRBV5-1 with TRBJ2-3; 9 bases fit TRBD1. Trimming at V came to 1 base and at J to 6 bases, leaving 9 bases not matched to a gene. Germline V lookup: CDR1 SGHRS, CDR2 YFSETQ. This CDR3 has 16 residues. This CDR3 reads CASSLILGTGSDTQYF. In nucleotides, the CDR3 is TGCGCCAGCAGCTTGATATTAGGGACAGGGTCGGATACGCAGTATTTT.

The chain has TRBV7-9 and TRBJ1-3; D not resolved. CDR1 SEHNR and CDR2 FQNEAQ come from the germline V gene (reference sequence). V was trimmed by 5 bases and J by 3 bases, leaving 17 bases between them. The CDR3 is 16 amino acids. CDR3 sequence reads: CASSPPVSSDGNTIYF. The CDR3 DNA reads TGTGCCAGCAGCCCCCCGGTCTCCTCCGATGGAAACACCATATATTTT.

This chain connects TRBV6-5 to TRBJ1-2, with a weak D call TRBD1 (6 bases). This CDR3 comprises 14 residues. V was pared by 1 base and J by 6 bases, with 12 bases between. The germline gives CDR1 MNHEY, CDR2 SVGAGI. The CDR3 spells CASSYLVGADGYTF. CDR3 in DNA: TGTGCCAGCAGTTACTTGGTGGGGGCTGATGGCTACACCTTC.

This sequence joins TRBV2 and TRBJ1-6; TRBD1 might be the D (6 bases). V gave up 8 bases and J gave up 7 bases, with 18 bases separating them. The CDR3 totals 15 residues. Germline V gives CDR1 SNHLY, CDR2 FYNNEI. CDR3 protein: CASVTDQGTNSPLHF. CDR3 in DNA: TGTGCCAGCGTAACCGATCAGGGGACCAATTCACCCCTCCACTTT.

The V gene is TRBV25-1, the J gene TRBJ2-7, with TRBD2 identical over 7 bases. V was clipped by 6 bases and J by 3 bases; unmatched bases: 14. The CDR3 extends over 16 amino acids. Germline CDR1 MGHDK, CDR2 SYGVNS. The CDR3 loop reads CASRKASGVLNYEQYF. CDR3 in DNA: TGTGCCAGCAGAAAGGCGAGCGGGGTTCTCAACTACGAGCAGTACTTC.

Written as DNA, the CDR3 is TGTGCCAGCAGCTATATCGAGGGCACCGGGGAGCTGTTTTTT. This sequence encodes CASSYIEGTGELFF. The chain is built from TRBV11-2 and TRBJ2-2; D perhaps matches TRBD2 (5 bases). This CDR3 region has 14 residues. V lost 4 bases to trimming and J lost 4 bases, with 10 bases between them. Germline CDR1 and CDR2: SGHAT and FQNNGV.

The chain couples TRBV10-3 to TRBJ1-5; tentative D call: TRBD1 (6 bases). The CDR3 contains 13 residues. V shed 3 bases and J shed 8 bases, with 11 bases lying between them. Germline CDR1 and CDR2: ENHRY and SYGVKD. The chain's CDR3 is CAISDSGAKPQHF. CDR3 DNA sequence: TGTGCCATCAGTGACTCAGGGGCCAAGCCCCAGCATTTT.

The V call is TRBV7-2, the J call TRBJ2-2; D call uncertain. The CDR3 contains 15 residues. Trimming shortened V by 1 base and J by 1 base, and 7 bases separated the two germline ends. The germline V gene has CDR1 SGHTA and CDR2 FQGNSA. CDR3 residues: CASSLGLGNTGELFF. CDR3 bases: TGTGCCAGCAGCTTAGGGCTTGGGAACACCGGGGAGCTGTTTTTT.

The chain links TRBV6-1 to TRBJ1-5; D not resolved. Germline loops: CDR1 MNHNS, CDR2 SASEGT. CDR3 length equals 12 residues. The CDR3 region is CAAGNSNQPQHF. The CDR3, as DNA: TGTGCTGCGGGGAATAGCAATCAGCCCCAGCATTTT.

The chain combines TRBV7-9 with TRBJ2-2; TRBD1 matches 9 bases. The CDR3 consists of 16 residues. The V and J ends lost 7 bases and 2 bases, in that order; junction bases with no gene match: 8. Germline assignment: CDR1 SEHNR and CDR2 FQNEAQ (reference sequence). CDR3 bases: TGTGCCAGCATCTTCACAGGGGGCTCTAACACCGGGGAGCTGTTTTTT. Translation: CASIFTGGSNTGELFF.

This clone was seen only once. V gene TRBV2 combines with J gene TRBJ1-2; D gene uncertain. This CDR3 region has 16 residues. V dropped 1 base and J dropped 6 bases, with 18 bases sitting between them. The germline V gene encodes CDR1 SNHLY and CDR2 FYNNEI. The CDR3 bases are TGTGCCAGCAGTGAAGTCTTAGTAGGTAGCAGGCATGGCTACACCTTC. Translated: CASSEVLVGSRHGYTF.

The gene calls are TRBV5-8 and TRBJ2-7, with D possibly being TRBD1 (5 bases). V dropped 1 base and J dropped 6 bases, with 8 bases sitting between them. This CDR3 is built from 12 residues. The germline CDR1 and CDR2 sequences are SGHTS and YDEGEE. The CDR3 protein is CASSLMTAEQYF. The CDR3 coding sequence is TGTGCCAGCAGCTTGATGACAGCCGAGCAGTACTTC.